The 31 T cell receptor beta chains below come from one sample, sequenced in a study of Ad26.COV2.S vaccination and SARS-CoV-2 variants. Treatment given: some 20 received Ad26.COV2.S at low or high dose, single or two shots; about five received placebo; per-sample allocation not given. All samples were drawn on day 63, counting from the first vaccine or placebo injection. Assay used: immunoSEQ multiplex PCR; TCRdb lists only in-frame clones, some missing. The sample holds 410,000 or so clones; around nine tenths are singletons and the top ten take 10% to 15%. The specimen comprised peripheral blood, sampled in a trial of Ad26.COV2.S vaccine versus placebo. The source is a person between 18 and 60 years old who received the Ad26.COV2.S COVID-19 vaccine or a placebo.

The V gene is TRBV5-1, the J gene TRBJ1-2; D is unclear. CDR3 length: 13 amino acids. Germline CDR1 is SGHRS and CDR2 is YFSETQ. Trimming removed 4 bases from V and 2 bases from J, with 9 bases in between. The CDR3 DNA sequence: TGCGCCAGCAGCCCTCGAGAGAACTATGGCTACACCTTC. Protein product: CASSPRENYGYTF.

This clone was counted only a few times. This rearrangement joins TRBV7-3 to TRBJ2-7; D may be TRBD2 (5 bases). Germline V gene lookup returns CDR1 SGHTA and CDR2 FQGTGA. Trimming left V 5 bases short and J 2 bases short, with 16 bases between. The CDR3 totals 15 residues. CDR3: CASSHQLVEAYEQYF. DNA of the CDR3: TGTGCCAGCAGCCACCAACTAGTCGAAGCCTACGAGCAGTACTTC.

This chain links TRBV27 with TRBJ1-6; no clear D. CDR3 length: 14 residues. The germline V and J ends were trimmed by 3 bases and 6 bases, with 9 bases remaining between them. Germline V gives CDR1 MNHEY, CDR2 SMNVEV (reference sequence). CDR3 DNA sequence: TGTGCCAGCAGTTTGTCCGGGATTAATTCACCCCTCCACTTT. Its protein product is CASSLSGINSPLHF.

The chain uses TRBV6-5 and TRBJ1-1; 10 bases agree with TRBD1. V shed 2 bases, J shed 3 bases, and the junction held 6 bases outside the gene matches. In germline, CDR1 is MNHEY, CDR2 SVGAGI. The CDR3 spans 16 residues. CDR3 amino acids: CASSYAGQGKDTEAFF. The CDR3 bases are TGTGCCAGCAGTTACGCGGGACAGGGGAAGGACACTGAAGCTTTCTTT.

The CDR3 reads CASSPVPTLRDNEQFF. The CDR3 DNA reads TGTGCCAGCTCACCAGTTCCAACACTACGCGATAATGAGCAGTTCTTC. This chain uses TRBV18 with TRBJ2-1; D is unclear. V was trimmed by 2 bases and J by 7 bases, leaving 18 bases between them. Germline CDR1 KGHSH, CDR2 LQKENI. CDR3 length: 16 residues. Together with reference TRBV18 and TRBJ2-1, the CDR3 gives the full variable domain: NAGVMQNPRHLVRRRGQEARLRCSPMKGHSHVYWYRQLPEEGLKFMVYLQKENIIDESGMPKERFSAEFPKEGPSILRIQQVVRGDSAAYFCASSPVPTLRDNEQFFGPGTRLTVL.

The CDR3 coding sequence is TGTGCCAGCAAGGGACAGGGGGCTCGAGAGGGCTACACCTTC. It is translated as CASKGQGAREGYTF. The V call is TRBV4-2, the J call TRBJ1-2; 12 bases map to TRBD1. J gave up 8 bases and V 7 bases, and 8 bases lay outside the gene matches. Germline V lookup: CDR1 LGHNA, CDR2 YNFKEQ. This CDR3 region has 14 residues.

CDR3 sequence reads: CASSQRSDIGLVSTGELFF. In nucleotides, the CDR3 is TGTGCCAGCAGCCAGCGGTCAGACATTGGACTAGTTAGTACCGGGGAGCTGTTTTTT. The chain couples TRBV7-6 to TRBJ2-2; 7 bases fit TRBD2. CDR3 length: 19 amino acids. The trim removed 5 bases at V and 5 bases at J, leaving 20 bases unmatched. The germline V gene encodes CDR1 SGHVS and CDR2 FNYEAQ.

This chain uses TRBV6-2 or TRBV6-3 with TRBJ1-4; D unclear. Germline values: CDR1 MNHEY, CDR2 SVGEGT. Between the trimmed V and J ends, which lost 0 bases and 0 bases, there was a span of 11 bases. This CDR3 is built from 17 residues. As DNA, the CDR3 is TGTGCCAGCAGTTACTCCGTCCGGAGTTCAACTAATGAAAAACTGTTTTTT. Protein product: CASSYSVRSSTNEKLFF.

The V and J genes are TRBV7-6 and TRBJ2-7, with D possibly being TRBD2 (6 bases). CDR1 is SGHVS and CDR2 is FNYEAQ in the germline V gene. The CDR3 spans 14 residues. The ends were cut back, 3 bases at V and 1 base at J, with 10 bases in the middle. The CDR3 loop reads CASSFFSGSYEQYF. In DNA, the CDR3 is TGTGCCAGCAGCTTCTTTAGCGGATCCTACGAGCAGTACTTC.

The rearrangement links TRBV7-9 to TRBJ2-2, with 8 bases fitting TRBD1. This CDR3 has 15 residues. CDR1 SEHNR and CDR2 FQNEAQ come from the germline V gene (reference sequence). V shed 5 bases and J 5 bases; nucleotides not matched to a gene: 7. CDR3 in amino acids: CASSLGTGDTGELFF. The CDR3, as DNA: TGTGCCAGCAGCCTGGGGACAGGAGATACCGGGGAGCTGTTTTTT.

The genes are TRBV28 and TRBJ1-5; D call uncertain. The CDR3 length is 12 residues. The germline gives CDR1 MDHEN, CDR2 SYDVKM. Trimming removed 6 bases from V and 8 bases from J, with 11 bases in between. The CDR3 region is CASSATIEPQHF. CDR3 in DNA: TGTGCCAGCAGCGCGACGATCGAGCCCCAGCATTTT. The full variable domain, completed using reference TRBV28 and TRBJ1-5, is DVKVTQSSRYLVKRTGEKVFLECVQDMDHENMFWYRQDPGLGLRLIYFSYDVKMKEKGDIPEGYSVSREKKERFSLILESASTNQTSMYLCASSATIEPQHFGDGTRLSIL.

The CDR3 region is CATSRDGWGLAGVTSYEQYF. CDR3 DNA: TGTGCCACCAGCAGAGATGGTTGGGGACTAGCGGGAGTTACGTCCTACGAGCAGTACTTC. J is TRBJ2-7 and V is TRBV15, with 14 bases matching TRBD2. The germline V gene has CDR1 LNHNV and CDR2 YYDKDF (reference sequence). Trimming removed 0 bases from V and 1 base from J; junction bases left unmatched: 11. This CDR3 is built from 20 residues.

This sequence joins TRBV18 and TRBJ2-5; 9 nucleotides match TRBD2. The CDR3 has 17 residues. Germline V CDR1 and CDR2: KGHSH, LQKENI. V lost 2 bases and J lost 2; bases outside the gene matches: 9. This CDR3 is CASSPTIAGALQETQYF. For the CDR3, the DNA is TGTGCCAGCTCACCAACGATAGCGGGAGCTCTACAAGAGACCCAGTACTTC. Full variable domain (rest looked up from reference TRBV18 and TRBJ2-5): NAGVMQNPRHLVRRRGQEARLRCSPMKGHSHVYWYRQLPEEGLKFMVYLQKENIIDESGMPKERFSAEFPKEGPSILRIQQVVRGDSAAYFCASSPTIAGALQETQYFGPGTRLLVL.

The chain uses TRBV9 and TRBJ2-5; TRBD2 matches at 10 bases. CDR3 size: 15 residues. The V gene end was trimmed by 4 bases and the J gene end by 5 bases; junction bases not matched to a gene: 8. Germline assignment: CDR1 SGDLS and CDR2 YYNGEE. The CDR3 DNA is TGTGCCAGCAGCCTATCATCACTAGCGGGGGAGACCCAGTACTTC. This sequence encodes CASSLSSLAGETQYF.

The chain carries TRBV7-9 and TRBJ1-2; D uncertain. With 1 base removed from V and 5 bases from J, the gap between germline ends came to 8 bases. The germline CDR1 and CDR2 sequences are SEHNR and FQNEAQ (reference sequence). There are 13 residues in the CDR3. DNA of the CDR3: TGTGCCAGCAGCTTAGGAGGAGGGTATGGCTACACCTTC. Translation: CASSLGGGYGYTF.

The rearrangement joins TRBV6-5 to TRBJ1-2; possibly TRBD1 for D (6 bases). Germline-derived CDR1 and CDR2 are MNHEY and SVGAGI. The CDR3 length is 15 residues. V was cut by 6 bases and J by 1 base, with 15 bases left in between. CDR3 DNA sequence: TGTGCCAGCAGGGCAAGGGACATAAATAACTATGGCTACACCTTC. Translated: CASRARDINNYGYTF.

The chain couples TRBV5-1 to TRBJ2-7; TRBD2 is a possible D gene (6 bases). The CDR3 consists of 15 residues. The germline V gene has CDR1 SGHRS and CDR2 YFSETQ. Trimming left V 5 bases short and J 0 bases short, with 15 bases between. The DNA of the CDR3 is TGCGCCAGCAGGACCTTAGCGGTTAGCTCCTACGAGCAGTACTTC. Amino acid sequence: CASRTLAVSSYEQYF.

The chain has TRBV18 and TRBJ2-1; D unresolved. The V end lost 4 bases, the J end lost 4 bases, and 11 bases lay between the germline ends. This CDR3 spans 14 amino acids. CDR1 and CDR2 from the germline V gene are KGHSH and LQKENI. In DNA, the CDR3 is TGTGCCAGCTCACTTTCGGTCAAATACAATGAGCAGTTCTTC. As protein: CASSLSVKYNEQFF.

This clone showed up just a few times. This chain links TRBV5-1 with TRBJ2-7, with D possibly TRBD2 on 5 matching bases. Germline values: CDR1 SGHRS, CDR2 YFSETQ. The CDR3 loop spans 14 amino acids. V was pared by 5 bases and J by 3 bases, with 15 bases between. The CDR3 sequence: CASSSAGPNYEQYF. The CDR3, as DNA: TGCGCCAGCAGTTCGGCGGGCCCTAACTACGAGCAGTACTTC.

V is TRBV30 and J is TRBJ2-7; TRBD1 aligns across 12 bases. Germline-derived CDR1 and CDR2 are GTSNPN and SVGIG (reference sequence). The CDR3 covers 17 residues. V dropped 1 base and J dropped 3; count of bases not matched to a gene: 10. CDR3 sequence (DNA): TGTGCCTGGAGTGCACGACTCCGGGACAGGGGGCTCTACGAGCAGTACTTC. Its protein is CAWSARLRDRGLYEQYF.

The CDR3, as DNA: TGTGCCAGCAGTTCGCGAGTGGGCAATGAGCAGTTCTTC. Residues: CASSSRVGNEQFF. The chain carries TRBV11-3 and TRBJ2-1; the D is unclear. Germline V CDR1 and CDR2: SGHNT, YENEEA. Trimming cost V 6 bases and J 6 bases, with 12 bases left between them. The CDR3 is 13 amino acids.

This chain connects TRBV7-2 to TRBJ2-1; D gene ambiguous. Per germline, CDR1 SGHTA and CDR2 FQGNSA. The CDR3 runs 14 residues. V was pared by 3 bases and J by 9 bases, with 15 bases between. The CDR3 protein is CASSFGQAHFEQFF. The CDR3 DNA sequence: TGTGCCAGCAGCTTCGGGCAGGCTCATTTTGAGCAGTTCTTC.

This chain links TRBV5-4 with TRBJ1-1, with 10 bases aligning to TRBD1. This CDR3 region has 17 residues. The germline V gene encodes CDR1 SGHNT and CDR2 YYREEE (reference sequence). Trimming at V came to 5 bases and at J to 0 bases, leaving 10 bases not matched to a gene. CDR3 residues: CASRRPGQGSVNTEAFF. In DNA form, the CDR3 reads TGTGCCAGCAGACGACCGGGACAGGGGTCTGTGAACACTGAAGCTTTCTTT.

J is TRBJ2-3 and V is TRBV5-1; D is unclear. V dropped 0 bases and J dropped 0 bases, with 8 bases sitting between them. The germline gives CDR1 SGHRS, CDR2 YFSETQ. The CDR3 has 15 residues. The CDR3 nucleotides read TGCGCCAGCAGCTTGGACGGAGCTAGCACAGATACGCAGTATTTT. Encoded protein: CASSLDGASTDTQYF.

This clone has more than one count but fewer than ten. The CDR3 loop is CASSLGVGTSVTYNEQFF. DNA for the CDR3: TGTGCCAGCAGCTTAGGGGTGGGGACTAGCGTCACCTACAATGAGCAGTTCTTC. The chain links TRBV7-6 to TRBJ2-1; 10 nucleotides agree with TRBD2. The CDR3 is made up of 18 amino acids. V gave up 1 base and J gave up 2 bases; unmatched junction bases: 8. Germline CDR1 is SGHVS and CDR2 is FNYEAQ.

The chain is built from TRBV28 and TRBJ2-3; TRBD2 might be the D (6 bases). V shed 6 bases and J shed 6 bases, with 22 bases lying between them. Looked up from germline, CDR1 is MDHEN and CDR2 is SYDVKM. The CDR3 is 16 residues long. The CDR3 spells CASSRPPGAAADTQYF. As DNA, the CDR3 is TGTGCCAGCAGCCGCCCCCCGGGAGCGGCCGCGGATACGCAGTATTTT.

V and J are TRBV27 and TRBJ2-7; D remains unclear. The V gene lost 5 bases and the J gene lost 0 bases, with 8 bases spanning the gap. The CDR3 extends over 13 amino acids. CDR1 is MNHEY and CDR2 is SMNVEV in the germline V gene (reference sequence). CDR3 sequence reads: CASSPRPSYEQYF. The CDR3 nucleotides read TGTGCCAGCAGTCCTCGACCCTCCTACGAGCAGTACTTC.

This rearrangement joins TRBV28 to TRBJ1-1; TRBD1 aligns across 9 bases. After removal of 8 bases from V and 1 base from J, the junction contained 11 bases not matched to a gene. Germline V gene lookup returns CDR1 MDHEN and CDR2 SYDVKM. The CDR3 runs 16 residues. CDR3 in DNA: TGTGCCAGCGGGACTTACATGGGACAGGGGAACACTGAAGCTTTCTTT. Translation: CASGTYMGQGNTEAFF.

CDR3 amino acids: CASSHTGVGNQPQHF. DNA for the CDR3: TGTGCCAGCAGCCACACAGGGGTGGGCAATCAGCCCCAGCATTTT. The chain is built from TRBV3-1 (or the pseudogene TRBV3-2) and TRBJ1-5; 7 bases align to TRBD1. The trim removed 3 bases at V and 2 bases at J, leaving 4 bases unmatched. The CDR3 runs 15 residues. CDR1 and CDR2 (germline): LGHDT, YNNKEL (reference sequence).

This clone was seen only once. The gene calls are TRBV6-5 and TRBJ2-7, with TRBD2 matching 10 bases. The germline CDR1 and CDR2 sequences are MNHEY and SVGAGI. V was clipped by 7 bases and J by 6 bases; unmatched bases: 9. The CDR3 totals 14 residues. CDR3 bases: TGTGCCAGCACCCGAGCGGGAGGGCCCACCGAGCAGTACTTC. Protein product: CASTRAGGPTEQYF.

About this clone itself: Other DNA variants within this sample encode the same CDR3. The V gene is TRBV6-5, the J gene TRBJ2-1; D gene unclear. The CDR3 is 15 amino acids. V was clipped by 3 bases and J by 0 bases, with 9 bases between them. The germline gives CDR1 MNHEY, CDR2 SVGAGI. CDR3 bases: TGTGCCAGCAGTTATGCTCCAAGCTCCTACAATGAGCAGTTCTTC. This translates into CASSYAPSSYNEQFF.